Presented here are 3 T cell receptor beta chains from one specimen sequenced in a study of cytomegalovirus exposure and HLA in healthy donors. The PCR made use of 60 Vbeta and 13 Jbeta primers. Using immunoSEQ multiplex PCR, the repertoire was profiled, and TCRdb retains in-frame clones only, with some absent. The data show around 90,000 clones, about 79% seen once. The sequenced sample was PBMCs. Receptor source: a male donor in good health and CMV-seropositive.

This clone was detected once. This chain connects TRBV5-4 to TRBJ2-7; D is uncertain. Germline V gene lookup returns CDR1 SGHNT and CDR2 YYREEE (reference sequence). The CDR3 spans 14 residues. Trimming removed 3 bases at V and 1 base at J, with 11 bases between. The CDR3 DNA follows: TGTGCCAGCAGCTCAACCCCGGGTTCCTACGAGCAGTACTTC. Amino acids: CASSSTPGSYEQYF.

The rearrangement joins TRBV30 to TRBJ1-1, with 7 positions matching TRBD1. CDR3 length equals 12 residues. Germline V gives CDR1 GTSNPN, CDR2 SVGIG (reference sequence). The junction had 7 bases not matched to a gene; V was cut back by 3 bases and J by 9 bases. CDR3 in amino acids: CAWRAPGQKAFF. The CDR3 DNA sequence: TGTGCCTGGAGGGCACCGGGACAGAAAGCTTTCTTT.

The V call is TRBV4-2, the J call TRBJ2-3, with TRBD2 matching over 16 bases. The CDR3 spans 18 residues. Germline CDR1 LGHNA, CDR2 YNFKEQ. Trimming took 2 bases from V and 5 from J; bases not matched to a gene: 7. The CDR3 protein is CASSQPGLAGGPLDTQYF. Written as DNA, the CDR3 is TGTGCCAGCAGCCAACCGGGACTAGCGGGGGGGCCTTTAGATACGCAGTATTTT.